The 20 T cell receptor beta chains reported below all come from one sample, sequenced in a study of TIL therapy for anti-PD-1-resistant metastatic lung cancer. The libraries were made with immunoSEQ v3. The repertoire was sequenced with immunoSEQ multiplex PCR; TCRdb's copy has only in-frame clones and lacks some. The sample shows about 52,000 clones, 70% to 80% of them seen only once. Time point defined: pre-treatment sample, taken before nivolumab and TIL therapy. The material was blood, obtained at baseline. All receptors come from a woman between 30 and 85 years old with non-small cell lung cancer.

This clone appeared a few times. The V gene is TRBV27, the J gene TRBJ1-2, with D uncertain. Trimming left V 5 bases short and J 3 bases short, with 7 bases between. The germline V gene has CDR1 MNHEY and CDR2 SMNVEV (reference sequence). The CDR3 totals 12 residues. As DNA, the CDR3 is TGTGCCAGCAGTGAGGGATACTATGGCTACACCTTC. Translation: CASSEGYYGYTF.

The rearrangement links TRBV5-1 to TRBJ2-6; no reliable D call. This CDR3 contains 17 residues. Germline values: CDR1 SGHRS, CDR2 YFSETQ. Trimming shortened V by 7 bases and J by 2 bases, and 19 bases separated the two germline ends. CDR3 sequence reads: CASEPGIMGAGANVLTF. As DNA, the CDR3 is TGCGCCAGCGAGCCTGGAATAATGGGTGCTGGGGCCAACGTCCTGACTTTC.

V gene TRBV5-1 combines with J gene TRBJ2-3, with 9 nucleotides matching TRBD2. J lost 2 bases, V lost 6 bases, and 7 bases had no gene match. The CDR3 is 15 residues long. The germline V gene has CDR1 SGHRS and CDR2 YFSETQ. CDR3 residues: CASTLSGGHTDTQYF. The CDR3 DNA sequence: TGCGCCAGCACTCTCAGCGGGGGGCACACAGATACGCAGTATTTT.

This clone has more than one count but fewer than ten. The chain recombines TRBV7-9 with TRBJ1-2, with no clear D. Trimming took off 2 bases at V and 5 bases at J, with 12 bases between the two ends. The CDR3 is 14 residues long. CDR1 is SEHNR, CDR2 FQNEAQ, per germline (reference sequence). The CDR3 sequence is CASSLREGEYGYTF. The CDR3 DNA sequence: TGTGCCAGCAGCTTACGGGAGGGAGAATATGGCTACACCTTC. Full variable domain (rest looked up from reference TRBV7-9 and TRBJ1-2): DTGVSQNPRHKITKRGQNVTFRCDPISEHNRLYWYRQTLGQGPEFLTYFQNEAQLEKSRLLSDRFSAERPKGSFSTLEIQRTEQGDSAMYLCASSLREGEYGYTFGSGTRLTVV.

The chain joins TRBV2 to TRBJ2-7; 8 positions match TRBD1. Per the germline V gene, CDR1 is SNHLY and CDR2 is FYNNEI. V lost 6 bases to trimming and J lost 2 bases; unmatched junction nucleotides: 3. The CDR3 spans 13 residues. CDR3 protein: CASRGQAPYEQYF. DNA of the CDR3: TGTGCCAGCAGGGGACAGGCGCCCTACGAGCAGTACTTC.

This clone was picked up one time. V gene TRBV6-5 combines with J gene TRBJ1-1; D is undetermined. The CDR3 has 13 amino acids. V lost 5 bases and J lost 3, with 10 bases in between. Germline V gene sequence: CDR1 MNHEY, CDR2 SVGAGI. The CDR3 loop reads CASSIQRDTEAFF. The CDR3 coding sequence is TGTGCCAGCAGTATTCAGAGGGACACTGAAGCTTTCTTT.

The chain employs TRBV28 and TRBJ1-1; D possibly corresponds to TRBD1 (5 bases). The CDR3 loop spans 14 amino acids. In germline, CDR1 is MDHEN, CDR2 SYDVKM. Between the trimmed V and J ends, which lost 6 bases and 1 base, there was a span of 12 bases. The CDR3 spells CASSRGGSNTEAFF. The CDR3 DNA is TGTGCCAGCAGCCGGGGGGGGTCGAACACTGAAGCTTTCTTT.

The genes are TRBV7-9 and TRBJ2-1, with unresolved D. The CDR3 totals 15 residues. CDR1 and CDR2 (germline): SEHNR, FQNEAQ (reference sequence). The V and J ends lost 5 bases and 4 bases respectively, with 15 bases between them. Written as DNA, the CDR3 is TGTGCCAGCAGCCGCGTCCCCGGGCGATACAATGAGCAGTTCTTC. Protein: CASSRVPGRYNEQFF.

The rearrangement links TRBV9 to TRBJ1-6; TRBD1 aligns across 10 bases. This CDR3 spans 16 amino acids. Germline CDR1 and CDR2: SGDLS and YYNGEE. V was clipped by 4 bases and J by 6 bases; unmatched bases: 7. The DNA of the CDR3 is TGTGCCAGCAGCACCTACGGACAGGGGGGTAATTCACCCCTCCACTTT. Its protein is CASSTYGQGGNSPLHF.

The chain links TRBV5-6 to TRBJ2-6; D ambiguous. Trimming shortened V by 4 bases and J by 1 base, and 6 bases separated the two germline ends. CDR1 is SGHDT, CDR2 YYEEEE, per germline. The CDR3 consists of 14 residues. The CDR3: CASSLRSGANVLTF. CDR3 nucleotides: TGTGCCAGCAGCCTAAGATCTGGGGCCAACGTCCTGACTTTC.

The V and J genes are TRBV6-6 and TRBJ1-2, with 7 nucleotides matching TRBD1. J gave up 1 base and V 5 bases, and 1 base lay outside the gene matches. The CDR3 extends over 13 amino acids. The germline V gene encodes CDR1 MNHNY and CDR2 SVGAGI (reference sequence). CDR3 coding DNA: TGTGCCAGCAGTCGACAGGGTAACTATGGCTACACCTTC. Its translation is CASSRQGNYGYTF.

The gene calls are TRBV27 and TRBJ2-3; 11 bases line up with TRBD2. This CDR3 comprises 15 residues. J lost 5 bases, V lost 8 bases, and 9 bases had no gene match. The germline CDR1 and CDR2 sequences are MNHEY and SMNVEV (reference sequence). The CDR3 loop is CASGTSGRTRDTQYF. The CDR3 coding sequence is TGTGCCAGCGGAACTAGCGGGAGAACGCGAGATACGCAGTATTTT.

The chain is built from TRBV6-6 and TRBJ1-3; D might be TRBD1 (6 bases). CDR1 and CDR2 from the germline V gene are MNHNY and SVGAGI (reference sequence). V was shortened by 2 bases and J by 2 bases, with 7 bases between the two germline ends. The length of the CDR3 is 14 residues. The CDR3 nucleotides are TGTGCCAGCAGTTACGGGGGCGCTGGAAACACCATATATTTT. It yields the protein CASSYGGAGNTIYF.

The chain is built from TRBV14 and TRBJ2-1; 7 bases are shared with TRBD2. The germline gives CDR1 SGHDN, CDR2 FVKESK. J lost 4 bases, V lost 2 bases, and 8 bases had no gene match. The length of the CDR3 is 16 residues. CDR3 loop: CASSQSFGGRYNEQFF. For the CDR3, the DNA is TGTGCCAGCAGCCAATCGTTCGGCGGGAGATACAATGAGCAGTTCTTC.

This clone turned up a few times. The chain is built from TRBV5-1 and TRBJ1-2; 10 positions agree with TRBD1. V gave up 4 bases and J gave up 6 bases; unmatched junction bases: 6. The CDR3 has 14 amino acids. Germline V gene lookup returns CDR1 SGHRS and CDR2 YFSETQ. CDR3 sequence (DNA): TGCGCCAGCAGCCTAGGGACAGGGGCTGATGGCTACACCTTC. It codes for CASSLGTGADGYTF. Filled out from reference TRBV5-1 and TRBJ1-2, the complete variable domain reads KAGVTQTPRYLIKTRGQQVTLSCSPISGHRSVSWYQQTPGQGLQFLFEYFSETQRNKGNFPGRFSGRQFSNSRSEMNVSTLELGDSALYLCASSLGTGADGYTFGSGTRLTVV.

Only one count was recorded for this clone. The rearrangement uses TRBV7-2 and TRBJ1-1; D is undetermined. The V end lost 1 base, the J end lost 5 bases, and 14 bases lay between the germline ends. The CDR3 totals 15 residues. Germline assignment: CDR1 SGHTA and CDR2 FQGNSA. Here the CDR3 DNA reads TGTGCCAGCAGCTTAGAGGGAGTCCCAAGGACTGAAGCTTTCTTT. Translation: CASSLEGVPRTEAFF.

This sequence joins TRBV4-3 and TRBJ1-2, with TRBD1 matching over 8 bases. V lost 1 base and J lost 6; bases outside the gene matches: 7. The CDR3 is 15 residues long. Germline CDR1 is LGHNA and CDR2 is YSLEER. The chain's CDR3 is CASSQGQQGGDGYTF. Written as DNA, the CDR3 is TGCGCCAGCAGCCAAGGTCAACAGGGGGGGGATGGCTACACCTTC.

The gene calls are TRBV5-5 and TRBJ2-7; D ambiguous. CDR3 length equals 11 residues. Trimming removed 4 bases from V and 3 bases from J, with 5 bases in between. CDR1 is SGHKS and CDR2 is YYEKEE in the germline V gene (reference sequence). CDR3 in DNA: TGTGCCAGCAGCCGAAGCTACGAGCAGTACTTC. Protein sequence: CASSRSYEQYF.

This clone showed up just once. The chain combines TRBV4-3 with TRBJ2-2, with D unresolved. Germline V gene sequence: CDR1 LGHNA, CDR2 YSLEER. This CDR3 is 18 amino acids long. V was trimmed by 0 bases and J by 5 bases, leaving 19 bases between them. The CDR3 region is CASSQDFESSLSTGELFF. CDR3 bases: TGCGCCAGCAGCCAAGATTTCGAATCATCACTCTCTACCGGGGAGCTGTTTTTT.

This chain joins TRBV7-3 and TRBJ2-1; maybe TRBD2 (6 bases). V dropped 4 bases and J dropped 4 bases, with 8 bases sitting between them. Germline V gene data show CDR1 as SGHTA and CDR2 as FQGTGA. The CDR3 runs 13 residues. Here the CDR3 reads CASSSGLYNEQFF. CDR3 nucleotides: TGTGCCAGCAGCTCGGGACTGTACAATGAGCAGTTCTTC.